Listed below are T cell receptor beta chains from one sample, sequenced in a study of beta chain features in type 1 diabetes. Method: immunoSEQ multiplex PCR; TCRdb's copy keeps in-frame clones and lacks some. The sample has fewer than 650,000 clones; 15% to 19% are singletons. Sequenced: naive CD4+ T cells from blood. Every receptor here comes from a young man in good health. CDR3s include the opening cysteine and the closing phenylalanine or tryptophan. A D gene is named only where the DNA matches it firmly. Some rows mark clone size as missing; the rest say once, few, many or name a class of expanded clone.

abundance	v_gene	d_gene	j_gene	CDR3aa	CDR3nt
NA	TRBV5-1	NA	TRBJ2-4	CASSLESGNRQYF	TGCGCCAGCAGCTTGGAATCCGGGAATCGTCAGTACTTC
NA	TRBV7-2	NA	TRBJ2-6	CASSEIRSGQFSGANVLTF	TGTGCCAGCAGCGAAATAAGGTCCGGGCAGTTCTCTGGGGCCAACGTCCTGACTTTC
NA	TRBV7-3	TRBD1	TRBJ1-2	CASSLTIQTGITYGYTF	TGTGCCAGCAGCCTCACTATCCAGACAGGGATTACCTATGGCTACACCTTC
few	TRBV9	NA	TRBJ2-3	CASSVDPLSTDTQYF	TGTGCCAGCAGCGTAGACCCCTTAAGCACAGATACGCAGTATTTT
NA	TRBV12-2	NA	TRBJ2-5	CASRLAPLFSGGFETQYF	TGTGCAAGTCGCTTAGCCCCCCTCTTTAGCGGGGGGTTCGAGACCCAGTACTTC
NA	TRBV2	NA	TRBJ1-5	CATSFQGPNQPQHF	TGTGCCACCTCGTTCCAGGGACCCAATCAGCCCCAGCATTTT
few	TRBV5-1	NA	TRBJ1-5	CASSLIPLAPQHF	TGCGCCAGCAGCTTAATTCCCCTGGCGCCCCAGCATTTT
few	TRBV11-2	NA	TRBJ2-5	CASSLGEKRTQYF	TGTGCCAGCAGCTTAGGGGAGAAACGGACCCAGTACTTC
few	TRBV7-3	TRBD2	TRBJ2-5	CASSLLAGVPKETQYF	TGTGCCAGCAGCTTACTAGCGGGAGTACCAAAAGAGACCCAGTACTTC
few	TRBV4-1	NA	TRBJ2-1	CASSQHNSYNEQFF	TGCGCCAGCAGCCAACACAACTCCTACAATGAGCAGTTCTTC
few	TRBV27	NA	TRBJ2-2	CASSFPGPTGELFF	TGTGCCAGCAGTTTTCCAGGGCCTACCGGGGAGCTGTTTTTT
few	TRBV7-6	NA	TRBJ2-7	CASSLAGIPYEQYF	TGTGCCAGCAGCTTAGCAGGGATCCCGTACGAGCAGTACTTC
few	TRBV7-8	TRBD1	TRBJ1-1	CASSLEQGAGAFF	TGTGCCAGCAGCTTAGAACAGGGGGCTGGAGCTTTCTTT
few	TRBV2	TRBD1	TRBJ2-2	CASGVGQGFVGELFF	TGTGCCAGCGGGGTTGGACAGGGATTCGTCGGGGAGCTGTTTTTT
NA	TRBV5-4	NA	TRBJ2-1	CASSKDSGTYNEQFF	TGTGCCAGCAGCAAGGACAGTGGGACCTACAATGAGCAGTTCTTC
few	TRBV28	NA	TRBJ2-4	CASTFGVDKNIQYF	TGTGCCAGCACCTTCGGGGTGGACAAAAACATTCAGTACTTC
NA	TRBV5-4	NA	TRBJ1-1	CASTPRGGRFTEAFF	TGTGCCAGCACCCCTCGCGGGGGGAGGTTCACTGAAGCTTTCTTT
few	TRBV29-1	NA	TRBJ1-1	CSVGQKMNTEAFF	TGCAGCGTCGGACAGAAAATGAACACTGAAGCTTTCTTT
few	TRBV19	NA	TRBJ2-1	CASSIVASGYNEQFF	TGTGCCAGTAGTATAGTAGCCTCCGGCTACAATGAGCAGTTCTTC
NA	TRBV4-2	NA	TRBJ1-4	CASSRTGATTNEKLFF	TGTGCCAGCAGCCGGACTGGGGCTACAACTAATGAAAAACTGTTTTTT
few	TRBV4-3	NA	TRBJ2-1	CASSQGRQGSEQFF	TGCGCCAGCAGCCAAGGGCGGCAGGGGAGTGAGCAGTTCTTC
NA	TRBV19	TRBD1	TRBJ2-1	CASSIGQVLYNEQFF	TGTGCCAGTAGTATCGGACAGGTCCTTTACAATGAGCAGTTCTTC
few	TRBV6-1	NA	TRBJ2-3	CASREGQRSSTDTQYF	TGTGCCAGCAGGGAAGGACAGAGATCAAGCACAGATACGCAGTATTTT
few	TRBV18	NA	TRBJ1-2	CASSSLASNYGYTF	TGTGCCAGCTCATCACTCGCCTCTAACTATGGCTACACCTTC
few	TRBV2	NA	TRBJ1-1	CASRESVTEAFF	TGTGCCAGCAGGGAAAGTGTCACTGAAGCTTTCTTT
NA	TRBV5-1	NA	TRBJ2-7	CASSGEAYEQYF	TGCGCCAGCTCGGGGGAAGCGTACGAGCAGTACTTC
few	TRBV11-2	NA	TRBJ2-3	CASSLDRIFF	TGTGCCAGCAGCTTAGATCGGATCTTCTTT
NA	TRBV5-6	NA	TRBJ1-2	CASSLYQLADYGYTF	TGTGCCAGCAGCCTTTACCAGCTGGCTGACTATGGCTACACCTTC
NA	TRBV5-4	NA	TRBJ1-1	CASSLKAFMNTEAFF	TGTGCCAGCAGCTTGAAGGCATTCATGAACACTGAAGCTTTCTTT
few	TRBV9	TRBD1	TRBJ2-7	CASSPTGQAYEQYF	TGTGCCAGCAGCCCGACGGGACAGGCATACGAGCAGTACTTC
NA	TRBV7-9	TRBD1	TRBJ2-5	CASSLDRDRWYF	TGTGCCAGCAGCTTAGACCGGGACAGGTGGTACTTC
NA	TRBV9	NA	TRBJ1-2	CASSVASRVHYGYTF	TGTGCCAGCAGCGTAGCTTCCAGGGTGCACTATGGCTACACCTTC
few	TRBV4-2	NA	TRBJ2-7	CASSPARGPEQYF	TGTGCCAGCAGTCCCGCCCGGGGGCCTGAGCAGTACTTC
NA	TRBV4-3	NA	TRBJ1-6	CASSQVVGSNSPLHF	TGCGCCAGCAGCCAAGTTGTAGGGTCGAATTCACCCCTCCACTTT
few	TRBV2	TRBD1	TRBJ2-1	CASSSTGKRGEQFF	TGTGCCAGCAGTTCGACAGGGAAAAGGGGTGAGCAGTTCTTC
NA	TRBV29-1	NA	TRBJ1-1	CSVVQYLEAFF	TGCAGCGTTGTACAGTACCTGGAAGCTTTCTTT
NA	TRBV4-1	NA	TRBJ2-7	CASSHSSGAPSYEQYF	TGCGCCAGCAGCCACTCGTCGGGGGCACCCAGCTACGAGCAGTACTTC
few	TRBV30	NA	TRBJ2-5	CAWSEVRRGTQYF	TGTGCCTGGAGTGAGGTCCGACGCGGGACCCAGTACTTC
few	TRBV2	NA	TRBJ1-6	CASRANAGRSSPLHF	TGTGCCAGCAGGGCCAATGCGGGTCGCAGTTCACCCCTCCACTTT
NA	TRBV10-3	NA	TRBJ1-2	CAISPRLTGYTF	TGTGCCATCAGCCCCAGGTTAACCGGCTACACCTTC
few	TRBV27	NA	TRBJ1-5	CASSLEGRGSQPQHF	TGTGCCAGCAGTTTGGAGGGTAGGGGTTCACAGCCCCAGCATTTT
NA	TRBV28	NA	TRBJ2-5	CASRLNPRPQETQYF	TGTGCCAGCAGACTAAATCCTCGGCCCCAAGAGACCCAGTACTTC
few	TRBV2	NA	TRBJ1-2	CASSEAGPGSPTF	TGTGCCAGCAGTGAAGCAGGGCCAGGGAGTCCCACCTTC
few	TRBV7-6	TRBD2	TRBJ2-3	CASSPGGPGDTQYF	TGTGCCAGCAGCCCGGGAGGGCCTGGGGATACGCAGTATTTT
NA	TRBV7-2	TRBD2	TRBJ2-1	CASSSPSGRALVNNEQFF	TGTGCCAGCAGCTCCCCTAGCGGGAGGGCATTAGTTAACAATGAGCAGTTCTTC
NA	TRBV5-6	NA	TRBJ2-7	CASSRFYEQYF	TGTGCCAGCAGTCGGTTCTACGAGCAGTACTTC
few	TRBV7-3	TRBD2	TRBJ2-7	CASSPLAGGTYEQYF	TGTGCCAGCAGCCCGTTAGCGGGAGGTACCTACGAGCAGTACTTC
NA	TRBV9	NA	TRBJ2-5	CASSGRGEETQYF	TGTGCCAGCAGTGGACGGGGAGAAGAGACCCAGTACTTC
NA	TRBV5-1	TRBD1	TRBJ2-1	CASSLGGRRNEQFF	TGCGCCAGCAGCTTAGGGGGCCGACGGAATGAGCAGTTCTTC
few	TRBV9	TRBD2	TRBJ2-7	CASSPSGIVYEQYF	TGTGCCAGCAGCCCTAGCGGGATTGTCTACGAGCAGTACTTC
NA	TRBV14	NA	TRBJ1-2	CASSQSYGYTF	TGTGCCAGCAGCCAATCCTATGGCTACACCTTC
NA	TRBV4-1	NA	TRBJ2-4	CASSPLGPRDIQYF	TGCGCCAGCAGCCCCTTAGGGCCGCGGGACATTCAGTACTTC
few	TRBV4-1	NA	TRBJ1-2	CASSDPLRGSLYGYTF	TGCGCCAGCTCCGATCCTTTGAGAGGCAGCCTCTATGGCTACACCTTC
NA	TRBV23-1	TRBD1	TRBJ1-2	CASSPPTGNGYTF	TGCGCCAGCAGTCCGCCGACAGGGAATGGCTACACCTTC
few	TRBV2	TRBD2	TRBJ2-1	CASTAGEYNEQFF	TGTGCCAGCACAGCGGGAGAGTACAATGAGCAGTTCTTC
few	TRBV6-6	NA	TRBJ2-1	CASSYAVSYNEQFF	TGTGCCAGCAGTTACGCGGTTTCCTACAATGAGCAGTTCTTC
NA	TRBV5-1	NA	TRBJ1-5	CASSLGGGNQPQHF	TGCGCCAGCAGCTTGGGAGGTGGCAATCAGCCCCAGCATTTT
few	TRBV6-5	NA	TRBJ2-1	CASSYSYVDKQFF	TGTGCCAGCAGTTACTCCTACGTGGACAAGCAGTTCTTC
few	TRBV29-1	NA	TRBJ1-3	CSVLTGLQSGNTIYF	TGCAGCGTTTTAACAGGGCTTCAGTCTGGAAACACCATATATTTT
NA	TRBV5-4	NA	TRBJ1-1	CASSLVGRGRGFVTEAFF	TGTGCCAGCAGCTTGGTAGGCCGGGGGCGCGGTTTCGTCACTGAAGCTTTCTTT